This T cell receptor beta chain was captured in a study of control samples from healthy donors and cancer patients. Sequencing was performed with immunoSEQ multiplex PCR; in TCRdb, only in-frame clones are kept and a portion is missing. The sample contains tens of thousands of clones, 90% of which appear only once. This clone was picked up one time. Input material: PBMCs. This clonotype originated in a man in his sixties with colorectal cancer.

The CDR3, as DNA: TGTGCCAGCACCCGCGGGGGGTTCACCTACGAGCAGTACTTC. This translates into CASTRGGFTYEQYF. The chain is built from TRBV7-2 and TRBJ2-7; 8 nucleotides match TRBD2. The CDR3 is made up of 14 amino acids. The ends lost 7 bases at V and 2 bases at J; junction bases unmatched: 7. Germline V CDR1 and CDR2: SGHTA, FQGNSA. Full variable domain (rest looked up from reference TRBV7-2 and TRBJ2-7): GAGVSQSPSNKVTEKGKDVELRCDPISGHTALYWYRQSLGQGLEFLIYFQGNSAPDKSGLPSDRFSAERTGGSVSTLTIQRTQQEDSAVYLCASTRGGFTYEQYFGPGTRLTVT.